This T cell receptor (beta chain) was sequenced for a study of CD8 T cells in Susac syndrome. The T cells that were sequenced for TCR beta were CD8+ and CD4+ cells from blood. It was negative isolation that provided the CD8+ and CD4+ T cells, whereas TEMRA cells were enriched by FACS. An amount of RNA that ranged from roughly 0.5 to 1 ug was reverse transcribed with random hexamers. TCR beta CDR3 was amplified by immunoSEQ multiplex PCR. This amplification extended across 54 Vbeta and 13 Jbeta segments. From the immunoSEQ multiplex PCR reads, TCRdb called clonotypes with MiXCR, one entry per CDR3 protein. This table has 130,000 or so distinct CDR3 sequences, about 93% appearing once. Trimming shortened V by 6 bases and J by 4 bases, and 10 bases separated the two germline ends. Germline CDR1 and CDR2: MNHEY and SVGEGT. The CDR3 loop spans 12 amino acids.

The chain is built from TRBV6-2 or TRBV6-3 and TRBJ2-7; D not resolved. The sequence was obtained from a human donor with multiple sclerosis. Specimen: CD8+ T cells from PBMCs. CDR3 coding DNA: TGTGCCAGCAGGAACATTTTATACGAGCAGTACTTC. Translation: CASRNILYEQYF.